Following are 5 T cell receptor beta chains from one sample sequenced in a study of cytomegalovirus exposure and HLA in healthy donors. Some clones are missing from TCRdb's copy, which holds only in-frame ones; the method was immunoSEQ multiplex PCR. The sample holds about 300,000 clones, around 87% seen once. The sequenced sample was PBMCs. The origin of the receptors is a woman aged 18-30 years in good health and CMV-seronegative.

Here the CDR3 reads CASSSEGGPGYEQYF. CDR3 sequence (DNA): TGTGCCAGCAGTTCAGAGGGAGGGCCTGGTTACGAGCAGTACTTC. The chain recombines TRBV28 with TRBJ2-7, with 7 positions matching TRBD2. This CDR3 has 15 amino acids. Per the germline V gene, CDR1 is MDHEN and CDR2 is SYDVKM. V shed 4 bases and J 4 bases; nucleotides not matched to a gene: 10. Using reference TRBV28 and TRBJ2-7 for the parts outside the CDR3, the full variable domain is DVKVTQSSRYLVKRTGEKVFLECVQDMDHENMFWYRQDPGLGLRLIYFSYDVKMKEKGDIPEGYSVSREKKERFSLILESASTNQTSMYLCASSSEGGPGYEQYFGPGTRLTVT.

This clone was found once. The genes are TRBV5-8 and TRBJ1-5; D is possibly TRBD1 (5 bases). Trimming shortened V by 3 bases and J by 0 bases, and 7 bases separated the two germline ends. The CDR3 totals 14 residues. CDR1 is SGHTS and CDR2 is YDEGEE in the germline V gene. The CDR3 DNA reads TGTGCCAGCAGCTCAGACAGTAGCAATCAGCCCCAGCATTTT. Translating it yields CASSSDSSNQPQHF.

The chain links TRBV5-1 to TRBJ1-1, with 7 bases matching TRBD1. The CDR3 is 14 amino acids. Germline V gives CDR1 SGHRS, CDR2 YFSETQ. The trim removed 3 bases at V and 5 bases at J, leaving 7 bases unmatched. For the CDR3, the DNA is TGCGCCAGCAGCTCGACAGGGTCGAGGACTGAAGCTTTCTTT. Its translation is CASSSTGSRTEAFF.

The V and J genes are TRBV13 and TRBJ1-1; the D is unclear. The V and J ends lost 0 bases and 0 bases respectively, with 14 bases between them. The CDR3 loop spans 17 amino acids. Germline lookup yields CDR1 PRHDT and CDR2 FYEKMQ (reference sequence). The chain's CDR3 is CASSLGAGFGMNTEAFF. CDR3 in DNA: TGTGCCAGCAGCTTAGGGGCGGGGTTTGGGATGAACACTGAAGCTTTCTTT.

The chain employs TRBV9 and TRBJ2-5; D perhaps matches TRBD1 (5 bases). Germline values: CDR1 SGDLS, CDR2 YYNGEE. The V and J ends lost 1 base and 0 bases respectively, with 7 bases between them. The CDR3 covers 14 residues. The CDR3 DNA is TGTGCCAGCAGCGTACAGGACAACCAAGAGACCCAGTACTTC. It is translated as CASSVQDNQETQYF.